This TCR beta chain emerged from a study of CD8 T cells in Susac syndrome. High-throughput TCR beta sequencing covered peripheral CD8+ and CD4+ T cells. With random hexamers, reverse transcription was performed on about 0.45 to 1 ug of RNA. The authors amplified TCR beta CDR3 across 54 Vbeta and 13 Jbeta using immunoSEQ multiplex PCR. A single record per CDR3 protein comes from TCRdb applying MiXCR to the immunoSEQ multiplex PCR reads. Here the sample spans 250,000 to 300,000 distinct CDR3 sequences, roughly 85% being singletons. The sequenced sample consisted of CD8+ T cells from PBMCs. The source is a human donor with multiple sclerosis.

CDR3 sequence reads: CASSEWNTEAFF. CDR3 DNA: TGTGCCAGCAGTGAGTGGAACACTGAAGCTTTCTTT. This sequence joins TRBV2 and TRBJ1-1; D is unresolved. Germline CDR1 and CDR2: SNHLY and FYNNEI. V lost 3 bases, J lost 1 base, and 3 bases lay in between. The CDR3 is 12 residues long.